The count of the clone carrying this T cell receptor beta chain is one. Its antigen is unidentified. Whereas donors were nominally healthy upon sampling, unrecorded immune exposures were probable. Vbeta (60) and Jbeta (13) primers were used in the PCR. TCRdb's table, derived via immunoSEQ multiplex PCR, lists solely in-frame clones and lacks some. This sample has 30,000 to 40,000 clones; roughly 79% occur once, and the top ten carry about 9.3%. The data belong to a study of cytomegalovirus exposure and HLA in healthy donors. Whole-study context: Counted in an early data release were about 85 million unique TCRs from HLA-typed donors.

Whole-study findings and limits: For presence/absence analyses, sequencing depth was assumed to be roughly uniform across donors.

The sample comprised PBMCs. The TCR comes from a woman aged 35 to 49 in good health and CMV-seronegative.

The CDR3 region has the DNA TGTGCCATAGGGACAGGGGGTTACGAGCAGTACTTC. It codes for CAIGTGGYEQYF. This chain uses TRBV6-6 with TRBJ2-7; 11 nucleotides match TRBD1. V lost 10 bases and J lost 4; bases outside the gene matches: 3. This CDR3 has 12 residues. The germline CDR1 and CDR2 sequences are MNHNY and SVGAGI (reference sequence).